The next 18 T cell receptor beta chains were all read from a single sample in a study of blood T cell repertoires in COVID-19. The repertoire was sequenced with immunoSEQ multiplex PCR; TCRdb's copy has only in-frame clones and lacks some. Of around 160,000 clones in the sample, around nine tenths were seen once. Specimen: peripheral blood. These TCRs come from a human donor in a cohort sampled during active COVID-19.

This chain uses TRBV19 with TRBJ2-4, with TRBD2 as a possible D gene (7 bases). This CDR3 spans 15 amino acids. CDR1 and CDR2 (germline): LNHDA, SQIVND (reference sequence). Deletions cut 3 bases from V and 2 bases from J, with 11 bases between. The CDR3 loop is CASSMRGPPKNIQYF. CDR3 bases: TGTGCCAGTAGTATGCGGGGGCCGCCCAAAAACATTCAGTACTTC.

V is TRBV4-2 and J is TRBJ2-7; D is ambiguous. This CDR3 has 14 amino acids. Between the trimmed V and J ends, which lost 4 bases and 0 bases, there was a span of 10 bases. Germline values: CDR1 LGHNA, CDR2 YNFKEQ. The CDR3: CASSLGGTSYEQYF. As DNA, the CDR3 is TGTGCCAGCAGCCTAGGCGGTACCTCCTACGAGCAGTACTTC.

This clone was observed a single time. The V call is TRBV28, the J call TRBJ1-2; 8 positions agree with TRBD1. The CDR3 covers 16 residues. The V and J ends lost 7 bases and 4 bases, in that order; junction bases with no gene match: 14. In germline, CDR1 is MDHEN, CDR2 SYDVKM. CDR3 loop: CASTLWDRQGGYGYTF. CDR3 DNA sequence: TGTGCCAGCACCCTGTGGGACAGGCAGGGTGGCTATGGCTACACCTTC.

This clone was seen just once. V usage is TRBV5-1 and J usage is TRBJ2-3; tentatively, D is TRBD2 (6 bases). V lost 4 bases to trimming and J lost 1 base, with 13 bases between them. The CDR3 loop spans 15 amino acids. CDR1 SGHRS and CDR2 YFSETQ come from the germline V gene. CDR3 residues: CASSPFSGGTDTQYF. The CDR3 DNA sequence: TGCGCCAGCAGCCCCTTTTCGGGGGGCACAGATACGCAGTATTTT.

Only one count was recorded for this clone. This chain joins TRBV7-2 and TRBJ2-1, with 13 nucleotides matching TRBD2. The CDR3 totals 17 residues. Unmatched junction bases numbered 7, after V lost 2 bases and J lost 6 bases. Germline lookup yields CDR1 SGHTA and CDR2 FQGNSA. This chain's CDR3 is CASSLKTSGRTGNEQFF. The DNA of the CDR3 is TGTGCCAGCAGCTTAAAGACTAGCGGGAGGACTGGCAATGAGCAGTTCTTC.

The gene calls are TRBV6-2 or TRBV6-3 and TRBJ2-7; a possible D gene is TRBD2 (6 bases). V shed 5 bases and J shed 2 bases, with 19 bases lying between them. Germline V gene sequence: CDR1 MNHEY, CDR2 SVGEGT. This CDR3 spans 16 amino acids. CDR3 sequence reads: CASSGIGTGGAYEQYF. CDR3 sequence (DNA): TGTGCCAGCAGTGGAATTGGGACTGGGGGAGCCTACGAGCAGTACTTC.

The chain combines TRBV10-3 with TRBJ1-2, with D hard to call. Germline assignment: CDR1 ENHRY and CDR2 SYGVKD. The V and J ends lost 10 bases and 8 bases respectively, with 17 bases between them. This CDR3 region has 12 residues. The CDR3 DNA sequence: TGTGCCACCCTAAATGGAGCGGGAGGCTACACCTTC. Protein: CATLNGAGGYTF.

This chain joins TRBV7-2 and TRBJ2-5; 8 bases match TRBD2. V shed 3 bases, J shed 10 bases, and the junction held 13 bases outside the gene matches. The CDR3 is 15 residues long. Germline V lookup: CDR1 SGHTA, CDR2 FQGNSA. The CDR3 bases are TGTGCCAGCAGCTTTACTAGCGGTGGTTTTGAAAGCCAGTACTTC. Translation gives CASSFTSGGFESQYF.

The J gene is TRBJ2-3, the V gene TRBV7-2, with 11 positions matching TRBD2. Germline loops: CDR1 SGHTA, CDR2 FQGNSA. Trimming removed 5 bases from V and 0 bases from J; junction bases left unmatched: 7. The CDR3 contains 17 residues. CDR3 sequence reads: CASSPVAGGISTDTQYF. The CDR3 DNA follows: TGTGCCAGCAGCCCTGTAGCGGGGGGGATTAGCACAGATACGCAGTATTTT.

J is TRBJ2-7 and V is TRBV7-2; a weak D match, TRBD2 (5 bases). Germline values: CDR1 SGHTA, CDR2 FQGNSA. V lost 5 bases to trimming and J lost 2 bases, with 16 bases between them. CDR3 length: 15 residues. CDR3 in amino acids: CASSALGLATYEQYF. As DNA, the CDR3 is TGTGCCAGCAGCGCCCTAGGGCTAGCAACCTACGAGCAGTACTTC.

The chain uses TRBV5-4 and TRBJ2-7; 9 bases line up with TRBD2. Per germline, CDR1 SGHNT and CDR2 YYREEE (reference sequence). The length of the CDR3 is 15 residues. J gave up 4 bases and V 0 bases, and 5 bases lay outside the gene matches. CDR3 region: CASSLGLADTYEQYF. The CDR3 region has the DNA TGTGCCAGCAGCTTGGGACTAGCGGACACGTACGAGCAGTACTTC.

The CDR3 region has the DNA TGTGCCAGCAGCTTAACTAGCGGGGTGTTGGAGACCCAGTACTTC. It is translated as CASSLTSGVLETQYF. The chain employs TRBV7-6 and TRBJ2-5; 10 bases map to TRBD2. Trimming cost V 2 bases and J 5 bases; bases outside gene matches: 5. Germline assignment: CDR1 SGHVS and CDR2 FNYEAQ. This CDR3 has 15 residues.

The chain has TRBV19 and TRBJ2-3; possibly TRBD2 for D (7 bases). The length of the CDR3 is 15 residues. Trimming took off 4 bases at V and 2 bases at J, with 13 bases between the two ends. The germline gives CDR1 LNHDA, CDR2 SQIVND (reference sequence). CDR3 loop: CASSRGGGPTDTQYF. The CDR3 DNA reads TGTGCCAGTAGTAGAGGGGGGGGACCCACAGATACGCAGTATTTT.

The gene calls are TRBV19 and TRBJ1-6; the D gene is possibly TRBD1 (6 bases). V lost 5 bases and J 9 bases, leaving 23 bases between the germline ends. There are 17 residues in the CDR3. Germline V CDR1 and CDR2: LNHDA, SQIVND (reference sequence). The CDR3 region has the DNA TGTGCCAGTAGTCTCTCATACGAAACAGGGTCGGCTTCACCCCTCCACTTT. It codes for CASSLSYETGSASPLHF.

This sequence joins TRBV7-2 and TRBJ2-1; D might be TRBD2 (7 bases). The CDR3 totals 16 residues. Per the germline V gene, CDR1 is SGHTA and CDR2 is FQGNSA. Trimming removed 1 base from V and 6 bases from J, with 16 bases in between. The chain's CDR3 is CASSLVGGGAPNEQFF. The CDR3 DNA follows: TGTGCCAGCAGCTTAGTGGGTGGGGGGGCCCCCAATGAGCAGTTCTTC.

This clone was seen once. The chain recombines TRBV5-1 with TRBJ2-5; possibly TRBD2 for D (6 bases). V was cut by 4 bases and J by 1 base, with 14 bases left in between. Germline loops: CDR1 SGHRS, CDR2 YFSETQ. This CDR3 has 15 residues. CDR3 coding DNA: TGCGCCAGCAGCAGGAGCGGCGGGACCCAAGAGACCCAGTACTTC. It specifies CASSRSGGTQETQYF. Looking up the rest from reference TRBV5-1 and TRBJ2-5 gives the full variable domain: KAGVTQTPRYLIKTRGQQVTLSCSPISGHRSVSWYQQTPGQGLQFLFEYFSETQRNKGNFPGRFSGRQFSNSRSEMNVSTLELGDSALYLCASSRSGGTQETQYFGPGTRLLVL.

The chain is built from TRBV5-8 and TRBJ1-4; no firm D call. Trimming stripped 4 bases from V and 0 bases from J, with 13 bases between. Germline CDR1 is SGHTS and CDR2 is YDEGEE. The CDR3 is 16 amino acids. CDR3 DNA: TGTGCCAGCAGCCGCGGACGGGGTGCAACTAATGAAAAACTGTTTTTT. Its protein product is CASSRGRGATNEKLFF.

The chain joins TRBV28 to TRBJ1-6; D is perhaps TRBD1 (6 bases). The ends were cut back, 3 bases at V and 6 bases at J, with 12 bases in the middle. The germline gives CDR1 MDHEN, CDR2 SYDVKM. This CDR3 region has 15 residues. The CDR3 here is CASSLGTGPNSPLHF. CDR3 nucleotides: TGTGCCAGCAGTTTGGGTACAGGGCCTAATTCACCCCTCCACTTT.